This T cell receptor beta chain is from a study of blood T cell repertoires in COVID-19 (TCRdb year 2020). Concerning the study at large: The collaborator samples originated in the United States, Italy and Spain and spanned the acute and convalescent phases of COVID-19. The material from the prospective study consisted of cDNA or gDNA derived from T cells, B-cell-depleted T cells, or PBMCs. Subjects who had been exposed to COVID-19, were actively infected with it, or had recovered from it provided the deeply sampled blood TCRbeta repertoires that made up the dataset. The repertoires were released in a freely available public database intended as a resource for research on the immune response to SARS-CoV-2. Samples came from the ongoing ImmuneRACE study (first 160 participants) plus 1,254 subjects from 6 global collaborators. The sample metadata nearly always contained a de-identified subject ID, COVID-19 status, age in years and sex. HLA class I and class II types, where available, came from metadata supplied by the sample provider rather than from assay-based typing. Findings and caveats that apply to the study as a whole: The quantity of clinical and demographic metadata differed by source and by participant and was supplied without curation.

The immunoSEQ Assay, a bias-controlled multiplex PCR, was used to amplify TCRbeta CDR3 regions from genomic DNA. The authors' pipeline ran thus. Within the assay, amplification of reference gene primers was used to estimate how many nucleated cells each sample contained. Sequence reads were collapsed and filtered to measure the absolute abundance of every unique TCRbeta CDR3 rearrangement. For each sample, productive Simpson clonality was calculated as the square root of Simpson's diversity index over productive rearrangements. Sourced from immuneACCESS, this table was stored by TCRdb with only in-frame sequences that have V and J called. A share of the clones is absent; for the studies checked, an unresolved V gene accounts for under half, and the remainder has no known explanation. V and J calls plus clone size are reproduced from that table; the DNA served to infer D and trimming. For this sample the table gives some 170,000 clones, of which approximately 83% were detected only once. Clones ranked in the top ten supply roughly 9.5% of the sample.

V loses 7 bases of germline sequence and J loses 6 bases, and the interval between the two ends is 24 bases. As encoded in the germline V gene, CDR1 is SGHVS while CDR2 is FQNEAQ. From cysteine to phenylalanine, the CDR3 is 17 amino acids long. Only the CDR3 portion is preserved as DNA: 51 bases, with reading frame beginning at the first base. A remark on this clone: Its cognate antigen has yet to be identified. Per-base qualities were not stored, and no clone one base away is much larger.

Whole blood was collected in K2EDTA tubes by collaborating institutions according to the institutions' own protocols. Collaborator samples were shipped for TCRbeta analysis as frozen whole blood, isolated PBMCs, or DNA extracted from either sample type. The TCR comes from an elderly woman with active or convalescent COVID-19. Material for sequencing was peripheral blood. The chain uses TRBV7-8 and TRBJ2-2, with TRBD2 perhaps the D gene, on 7 matching bases. The bases read TGTGCCAGCACCCCCGGGGGGCACAGGGATATCGCCGGGGAGCTGTTTTTT. Translated, this is CASTPGGHRDIAGELFF. The CDR3 plus the reference TRBV7-8 and TRBJ2-2 genes for the other parts give the full variable domain: GAGVSQSPRYKVAKRGQDVALRCDPISGHVSLFWYQQALGQGPEFLTYFQNEAQLDKSGLPSDRFFAERPEGSVSTLKIQRTQQEDSAVYLCASTPGGHRDIAGELFFGEGSRLTVL.